This TCR beta chain was retrieved from a study of blood T cell repertoires in COVID-19. Whole-study context: Spain, Italy and the United States supplied samples that represented acute and convalescent COVID-19. Sources were T cells, B-cell-depleted T cells, or PBMCs; the material itself was cDNA or gDNA.

How the authors handled the data: Amplifying reference gene primers gave estimates of nucleated cell counts. Libraries were prepared by immunoSEQ multiplex PCR; TCRdb keeps only in-frame clonotypes and omits some of them. The D gene and trimming were derived from the DNA, and the V and J assignments and clone size from that table. Of about 58,000 clones in the sample, around 78% were seen once. The V gene's germline CDR1 is LGHDT and CDR2 YNNKEL (reference sequence). There are 14 residues in the CDR3. The ends were cut back, 3 bases at V and 6 bases at J, with 14 bases in the middle. What was sequenced was peripheral blood. This chain links TRBV3-1 (or the pseudogene TRBV3-2) with TRBJ1-2; possible D gene TRBD1, 5 bases. The receptor was isolated from a human donor in a cohort sampled during active COVID-19. DNA of the CDR3: TGTGCCAGCAGCCAGGGGGGAGTAGGGAATGGCTACACCTTC. Translated: CASSQGGVGNGYTF.